This T cell receptor (beta chain) was recorded in a study of T cell repertoires in cytomegalovirus infection. The overall study: Both CMV infection and a matching HLA type were indicated by public TCR beta signatures.

Germline assignment: CDR1 SGHTA and CDR2 FQGNSA. The CDR3 is made up of 16 amino acids. The V segment lost 5 bases and the J segment 8 bases; nucleotides outside the gene matches: 9. TCRdb re-derived calls from the reads in MiXCR, one entry per CDR3 protein. This table holds 360,000 or so distinct CDR3 sequences, around a third found once. This clonotype was seen many times. Antigen specificity is unknown. Study-wide points: Ex vivo responses were dominated by HLA-C-restricted CMV-specific TCR beta clonotypes.

The input for sequencing was cultured PBMCs, taken from culture after CMV antigen stimulation. This clonotype originated in a human donor in good health (CMV status not recorded). Some clones in this sample may be carry-over from other donors' samples. The chain couples TRBV7-2 to TRBJ2-4; 13 bases are a match to TRBD2. This CDR3 reads CASSRRTSGSGDIQYF. CDR3 DNA sequence: TGTGCCAGCAGCAGGCGGACTAGCGGGAGTGGGGACATTCAGTACTTC.